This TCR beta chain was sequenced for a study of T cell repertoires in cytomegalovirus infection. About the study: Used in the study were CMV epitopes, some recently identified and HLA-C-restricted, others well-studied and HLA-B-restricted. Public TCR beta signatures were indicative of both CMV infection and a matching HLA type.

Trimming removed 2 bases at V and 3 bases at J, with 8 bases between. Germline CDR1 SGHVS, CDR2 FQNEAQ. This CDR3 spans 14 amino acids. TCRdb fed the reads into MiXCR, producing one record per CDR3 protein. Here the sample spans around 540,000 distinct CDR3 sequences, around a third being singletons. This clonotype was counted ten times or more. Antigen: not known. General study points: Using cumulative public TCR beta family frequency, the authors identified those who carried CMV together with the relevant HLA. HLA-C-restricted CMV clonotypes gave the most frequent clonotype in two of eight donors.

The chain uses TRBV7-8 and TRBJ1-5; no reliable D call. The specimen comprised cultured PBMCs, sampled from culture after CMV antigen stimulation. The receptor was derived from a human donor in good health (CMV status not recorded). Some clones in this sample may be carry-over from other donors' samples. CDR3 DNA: TGTGCCAGCAGCTTAAACGCCTTCAATCAGCCCCAGCATTTT. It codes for CASSLNAFNQPQHF.